The rows below give T cell receptor beta chains drawn from one sample of a study of T cells after yellow fever vaccination. TCRdb reanalysed the 5' RACE reads using MiXCR and keeps one entry per CDR3 protein. The table has roughly 500,000 distinct CDR3 sequences, around 21% seen once. The material sequenced was PBMCs, taken 15 days after the yellow fever booster vaccination. Receptors were obtained from a young man who received the YFV17D yellow fever vaccine. Each CDR3 is given with its conserved first and last residue. The D gene is left open where the match is weak.

v_call	d_call	j_call	cdr3_aa
TRBV20-1	.	TRBJ1-1	CSARSSSNTEAFF
TRBV7-6	.	TRBJ1-1	CASRLRQAGGEAFF
TRBV7-2	.	TRBJ2-7	CASSPFQGYEQYF
TRBV4-1	TRBD1	TRBJ2-4	CASSQEGSSGTGKNIQYF
TRBV20-1	.	TRBJ2-1	CSASRSSYNEQFF
TRBV27	TRBD1	TRBJ2-5	CASSFGTGDGETQYF
TRBV18	.	TRBJ2-5	CASSPIEETQYF
TRBV7-8	.	TRBJ2-7	CASSLFIGDEQYF
TRBV29-1	.	TRBJ1-1	CSGGANTEAFF
TRBV11-2	.	TRBJ1-6	CASSQGGANSPLHF
TRBV6-1	TRBD1	TRBJ2-7	CASSTRDRVEQYF
TRBV15	.	TRBJ2-2	CATSRDGGPGRELFF
TRBV12-3/TRBV12-4	TRBD2	TRBJ2-2	CASSLGLAGGPGELFF
TRBV10-3	.	TRBJ1-6	CAIRVRQNSPLHF
TRBV29-1	TRBD2	TRBJ2-1	CSARTSGDNEQFF
TRBV20-1	TRBD1	TRBJ2-7	CSAATGDNYEQYF
TRBV30	.	TRBJ2-1	CAWSDYNEQFF
TRBV7-2	TRBD2	TRBJ2-7	CASSVDWAGESSYEQYF
TRBV29-1	.	TRBJ2-7	CSVEDSTAYEQYF
TRBV29-1	TRBD2	TRBJ2-5	CSVTLAGFETQYF
TRBV5-1	.	TRBJ2-5	CASSLDRPETQYF
TRBV20-1	.	TRBJ2-7	CSASRAKGEQYF
TRBV7-2	TRBD1	TRBJ1-1	CASSLATGVTTEAFF
TRBV20-1	.	TRBJ2-3	CSACDGATDTQYF
TRBV20-1	.	TRBJ2-5	CSARTLGAGETQYF
TRBV21-1	.	TRBJ2-5	CATPTSGQETQYF
TRBV7-2	.	TRBJ2-7	CASSQLRVGEQYF
TRBV15	TRBD2	TRBJ2-1	CATKQGGLAGGLGEQFF
TRBV7-9	.	TRBJ2-3	CASSLFVDTQYF
TRBV18	.	TRBJ1-4	CASSPPGAGEKLFF
TRBV9	.	TRBJ2-3	CASSARGKPGVTTDTQYF
TRBV6-1	TRBD1	TRBJ2-3	CATSRRDRGRTDTQYF
TRBV11-2	.	TRBJ2-1	CASRLAPREYNEQFF
TRBV4-3	.	TRBJ2-3	CASSPRRVGTDTQYF
TRBV20-1	.	TRBJ2-7	CSALDQSGAYEQYF
TRBV29-1	TRBD1	TRBJ1-2	CSGRRTGTGGGDYGYTF
TRBV5-1	.	TRBJ2-1	CASSLMDRGEQFF